A selection of T cell receptor beta chains follows, all from one sample in a study of CD4 T cell repertoires in COVID-19. TCRdb keeps only in-frame clones here, not all; method: immunoSEQ multiplex PCR. This table holds tens of thousands of clones, 83% found once. Sequencing used CD4+ T cells from peripheral blood, obtained after recovery from COVID-19. The receptors derive from a human donor who had COVID-19. Both conserved end residues are trimmed from each CDR3. The order of the fields is V gene, CDR3 protein.

TRBV7-2 ASSFSSTRGFDEQY
TRBV24-1 ATIFQGPNYGYT
TRBV7-9 ASSLSGTNYGYT
TRBV7-9 ASSLSTGGTEAF
TRBV28 ASSFVGVYSWGGEQY
TRBV19 ASSRRGGDGNQPQH
TRBV3-1/TRBV3-2 ASSSDRARGTLH
TRBV14 ASSPNRNTIY
TRBV10-2 ASSELGGGRAYEQY
TRBV4-1 ASSQDLRDRGNKGSYEQY
TRBV20-1 SASDLPGLF
TRBV5-8 ASRGAIMGTDTQY
TRBV5-6 ASSWDREGYGYT
TRBV7-2 ASSLGDQARF
TRBV4-1 ASSQDHGDRDNQPQH
TRBV19 ASSIAGTSGARDGTQY
TRBV4-1 ASSQDSRSVYGYT
TRBV27 ASSLFGQGQPQH
TRBV19 ASSSGGQVMSEKLF
TRBV3-1/TRBV3-2 ASSQGLGFEQF
TRBV7-2 ASRSTGAPNSPLH
TRBV3-1/TRBV3-2 ASSQRGVGLGSEQY
TRBV28 ASSLSTEAF
TRBV6-5 ASKDRVGTDTQY
TRBV2 ASREDRGNTIY
TRBV10-3 AMGGGYGYT
TRBV11-2 ASSISRETEAF
TRBV28 ASSTAGFGEQF
TRBV3-1/TRBV3-2 ASSQVTSAPGAGELF
TRBV5-1 ASSSTSGGKNIQY
TRBV3-1/TRBV3-2 ASSQAIAGVGNEQF
TRBV3-1/TRBV3-2 ASSQERYGQASGRNLLAKNIQY
TRBV2 ASSNETRRHSGNTIY
TRBV6-5 ASSPWGRAVYEQY
TRBV5-1 ASSPGVGRPTEAF